A selection of T cell receptor beta chains follows, all from one sample in a study of control samples from healthy donors and cancer patients. Generated by immunoSEQ multiplex PCR, the TCRdb table keeps only in-frame clones and is missing some. The sample lists 80,000 to 100,000 clones; about four fifths were seen once. Sequencing used blood. The receptors here all came from a woman aged 30 to 39 in good health. The CDR3 runs from the conserved cysteine through the conserved F or W. D genes are given only for firm matches. Expanded clones are given a class, and other clones once, few, many or no size at all.

>NA|NA|TRBV6-6|TRBJ1-5
TGTGCCAGCAGTTCAGGGCCAGGTCAGCCCCAGCATTTT
CASSSGPGQPQHF
>NA|NA|TRBV6-5|TRBJ1-6
TGTGCCAGCAAGAGGGTTTATAATTCACCCCTCCACTTT
CASKRVYNSPLHF
>NA|TRBD1|TRBV10-1|TRBJ2-2
TGCGCCAGCAGTACCGGGACAGCAAGCGCCGGGGAGCTGTTTTTT
CASSTGTASAGELFF
>few|TRBD1|TRBV4-1|TRBJ2-7
TGCGCCAGCAGCCCCGCTGGGGACAGGGTTCACGAGCAGTACTTC
CASSPAGDRVHEQYF
>NA|NA|TRBV2|TRBJ1-4
TGTGCCAGCAGTTTACGGACGGGTGAAAAACTGTTTTTT
CASSLRTGEKLFF
>NA|NA|TRBV9|TRBJ2-7
TGTGCCAGCAGCGTTCCAGCCAGGGCTTCTCCCTACGAGCAGTACTTC
CASSVPARASPYEQYF
>NA|NA|TRBV30|TRBJ1-4
TGTGCCTGGAGTGTTGGAGAAAAACTGTTTTTT
CAWSVGEKLFF
>NA|NA|TRBV20-1|TRBJ2-3
TGCAGTGCTAGTGTGCGGGGGCGTGATACGCAGTATTTT
CSASVRGRDTQYF
>NA|TRBD1|TRBV27|TRBJ1-6
TGTGCCAGCACTCTTTATGGTGGGGCAGGGGGATCACCCCTCCACTTT
CASTLYGGAGGSPLHF
>once|NA|TRBV6-2/TRBV6-3|TRBJ1-6
TGTGCCAGCAGTGAGGGGGACCGCTATAATTCACCCCTCCACTTT
CASSEGDRYNSPLHF
>NA|TRBD1|TRBV19|TRBJ2-3
TGTGCCAGTAGCAAGGACAGGGGCACAGATACGCAGTATTTT
CASSKDRGTDTQYF
>NA|NA|TRBV27|TRBJ2-2
TGTGCCAGCAGTTTATTTGGACCCCTAAGGACCGGGGAGCTGTTTTTT
CASSLFGPLRTGELFF
>NA|NA|TRBV19|TRBJ1-1
TGTGCCAGTAGTATCCAGGGTTGGGGCACTGAAGCTTTCTTT
CASSIQGWGTEAFF
>NA|NA|TRBV12-3/TRBV12-4|TRBJ2-6
TGTGCCAGCAGTAACTCTGGGGCCAACGTCCTGACTTTC
CASSNSGANVLTF
>NA|NA|TRBV6-5|TRBJ1-2
TGTGCCAGCAGTTCCGACAGGCCTACTAACTATGGCTACACCTTC
CASSSDRPTNYGYTF
>NA|NA|TRBV7-2|TRBJ1-4
TGTGCCAGCAGCTTCCCCTTAGGGACCGCAACTAATGAAAAACTGTTTTTT
CASSFPLGTATNEKLFF
>few|TRBD1|TRBV4-2|TRBJ2-1
TGTGCCAGCAGCCAAGGGGGGACAGCGACAGGTGAGCAGTTCTTC
CASSQGGTATGEQFF
>few|TRBD1|TRBV5-1|TRBJ2-7
TGCGCCAGCAGCACCGACAGGGTTGTTGCTTACGAGCAGTACTTC
CASSTDRVVAYEQYF
>NA|TRBD1|TRBV6-2/TRBV6-3|TRBJ1-2
TGTGCCAGCAGTTACTCCTGGACAGGGGTTGGCTACACCTTC
CASSYSWTGVGYTF
>NA|NA|TRBV19|TRBJ1-3
TGTGCCAGTAGTATAGCTACAGGGTCTGGAAACACCATATATTTT
CASSIATGSGNTIYF
>NA|TRBD2|TRBV9|TRBJ2-1
TGTGCCAGCAGCGTAGGGGCGGGGGGGCCGTCCTACAATGAGCAGTTCTTC
CASSVGAGGPSYNEQFF
>NA|NA|TRBV19|TRBJ2-5
TGTGCCAGTAGTATATCCACCGGGAAGACCCAGTACTTC
CASSISTGKTQYF
>NA|NA|TRBV12-5|TRBJ2-1
TGTGCTAGTGGTTTGGAGCCGGGACGGACCTACAATGAGCAGTTCTTC
CASGLEPGRTYNEQFF
>few|NA|TRBV6-1|TRBJ1-6
TGTGCCAGCAGTGAAGGCGGGGACTTAGCACCCCTCCACTTT
CASSEGGDLAPLHF
>NA|NA|TRBV2|TRBJ1-1
TGTGCCAGCAGTAGGAGGGCTGAAGCTTTCTTT
CASSRRAEAFF
>NA|TRBD2|TRBV7-2|TRBJ2-7
TGTGCCAGCAGTATAGCGGGGGGGAACTACGAGCAGTACTTC
CASSIAGGNYEQYF
>NA|NA|TRBV5-1|TRBJ1-4
TGCGCCAGCAGCACGACGACTAATGAAAAACTGTTTTTT
CASSTTTNEKLFF
>NA|NA|TRBV6-5|TRBJ2-2
TGTGCCAGCAGTTACTCGAGAGGGCGGACCGGGGAGCTGTTTTTT
CASSYSRGRTGELFF
>NA|NA|TRBV30|TRBJ2-1
TGTGCCTGCCAACCCCCTGGGGGCTATGAGCAGTTCTTC
CACQPPGGYEQFF
>NA|NA|TRBV12-3/TRBV12-4|TRBJ1-1
TGTGCCAGCAGTTTATACCCCTCAGCAGCTTTCTTT
CASSLYPSAAFF
>few|NA|TRBV5-6|TRBJ1-1
TGTGCCAGCAGCTTGCCAGAAGTGAACACTGAAGCTTTCTTT
CASSLPEVNTEAFF
>NA|TRBD2|TRBV10-3|TRBJ2-5
TGTGCCATCAGCCTAGCGGGGGGGACCCAGTACTTC
CAISLAGGTQYF
>NA|NA|TRBV13|TRBJ2-7
TGTGCCAGCAGCTTGGGGCCTAAGAAAGCCTACGAGCAGTACTTC
CASSLGPKKAYEQYF
>NA|NA|TRBV3-1/TRBV3-2|TRBJ1-2
TGTGCCAGCAGCCAATGGTCCGGGACGGCCAACTATGGCTACACCTTC
CASSQWSGTANYGYTF
>NA|NA|TRBV6-5|TRBJ1-1
TGTGCCAGCAGTTGGCAGGGATACACTGAAGCTTTCTTT
CASSWQGYTEAFF
>NA|TRBD1|TRBV7-9|TRBJ1-1
TGTGCCAGCAGCCTTGGAACCATGGACAGGGGGATAGAAGCTTTCTTT
CASSLGTMDRGIEAFF
>NA|TRBD2|TRBV29-1|TRBJ2-1
TGCAGCTTCTCGCGGGGGGCCTCCTACAATGAGCAGTTCTTC
CSFSRGASYNEQFF
>NA|NA|TRBV30|TRBJ1-2
TGTGCCTGGAGTGCTTCCTTAGCAGGGGTCTATGGCTACACCTTC
CAWSASLAGVYGYTF
>NA|TRBD1|TRBV5-4|TRBJ1-1
TGTGCCAGCAGCTTGGACAGGGGAGGGACTGAAGCTTTCTTT
CASSLDRGGTEAFF
>NA|TRBD2|TRBV2|TRBJ2-7
TGTGCCAGCAGTGTCCCACTAGCGGATTACGAGCAGTACTTC
CASSVPLADYEQYF
>NA|TRBD2|TRBV5-1|TRBJ2-3
TGCGCCAGCAGCTTGGGGTTAGCGGGGGCGATAGATACGCAGTATTTT
CASSLGLAGAIDTQYF
>once|NA|TRBV5-4|TRBJ1-2
TGTGCCAGCAGCTCGGACTGGGAATTCCCTGGCTACACCTTC
CASSSDWEFPGYTF
>NA|NA|TRBV7-3|TRBJ1-1
TGTGCCAGCAGCGGGCACCCGGAGACTGAAGCTTTCTTT
CASSGHPETEAFF
>medium-sized|TRBD1|TRBV4-3|TRBJ2-7
TGCGCCAGCAGCTCTAACAGGGGAAGGGGGGAGCAGTACTTC
CASSSNRGRGEQYF
>NA|NA|TRBV7-6|TRBJ2-5
TGTGCCAGCAGCTTAAATGGGCAAAAGACTAGGGGTCGAGAGACCCAGTACTTC
CASSLNGQKTRGRETQYF
>NA|TRBD2|TRBV6-8|TRBJ2-3
TGTGCCAGCAGTTACTCGACGTCCCGGCGGGGGGACACAGATACGCAGTATTTT
CASSYSTSRRGDTDTQYF
>once|NA|TRBV30|TRBJ1-6
TGTGCCTGGAGTCGACCCCTGACAGACCTCCACTTT
CAWSRPLTDLHF
>NA|TRBD1|TRBV6-6|TRBJ1-2
TGTGCCAGCAGTTACCCGGACAGGAACTATGGCTACACCTTC
CASSYPDRNYGYTF
>once|TRBD1|TRBV5-1|TRBJ1-2
TGCGCCAGCAGCTTGGAAGGGGGCGCCGGCTATGGCTACACCTTC
CASSLEGGAGYGYTF
>NA|NA|TRBV29-1|TRBJ2-5
TGCAGCGTTGACCAATTTGCCCGGACCGCGTCTTTCCAAGAGACCCAGTACTTC
CSVDQFARTASFQETQYF
>few|TRBD2|TRBV27|TRBJ2-7
TGTGCCAGCAGTTCTTACAGCGGGAACCTCTACGAGCAGTACTTC
CASSSYSGNLYEQYF
>NA|NA|TRBV27|TRBJ1-1
TGTGCCAGCAGTTTATATCCCCTCTTTGGTGAAGCTTTCTTT
CASSLYPLFGEAFF